The 25 T cell receptor beta chains presented below share a single source sample, sequenced in a study of PD-L1 blockade in urothelial cancer. This table comes from immunoSEQ multiplex PCR, and its TCRdb copy is limited to in-frame clones, with some not included. Among 55,000 to 85,000 clones listed, roughly nine tenths were seen once. This specimen was PBMCs, taken around atezolizumab (anti-PD-L1) treatment. Receptor source: a man in his 60s with urothelial cancer.

V is TRBV19 and J is TRBJ2-7; 8 positions agree with TRBD1. The V gene end was trimmed by 10 bases and the J gene end by 2 bases; junction bases not matched to a gene: 7. The CDR3 is made up of 13 amino acids. Germline V lookup: CDR1 LNHDA, CDR2 SQIVND (reference sequence). CDR3 sequence reads: CATRNRGAYEQYF. As DNA, the CDR3 is TGTGCCACTCGAAACAGGGGGGCCTACGAGCAGTACTTC.

The chain couples TRBV7-8 to TRBJ2-1; 10 positions match TRBD2. The junction had 9 bases not matched to a gene; V was cut back by 6 bases and J by 7 bases. The germline V gene encodes CDR1 SGHVS and CDR2 FQNEAQ. CDR3 length: 15 residues. The CDR3 reads CASSPLAGEPNEQFF. As DNA, the CDR3 is TGTGCCAGCAGTCCCCTAGCGGGGGAGCCAAATGAGCAGTTCTTC.

V usage is TRBV2 and J usage is TRBJ1-2; TRBD1 aligns across 7 bases. Germline CDR1 reads SNHLY; CDR2 reads FYNNEI. V dropped 6 bases and J dropped 4; count of bases not matched to a gene: 5. The CDR3 length is 13 residues. CDR3 coding DNA: TGTGCCAGCAGCACAGGGGTGAGCTATGGCTACACCTTC. As protein: CASSTGVSYGYTF. The whole variable domain, remainder taken from reference TRBV2 and TRBJ1-2, is EPEVTQTPSHQVTQMGQEVILRCVPISNHLYFYWYRQILGQKVEFLVSFYNNEISEKSEIFDDQFSVERPDGSNFTLKIRSTKLEDSAMYFCASSTGVSYGYTFGSGTRLTVV.

J is TRBJ2-7 and V is TRBV7-2, with D maybe TRBD1 (6 bases). The CDR3 is made up of 16 amino acids. V was clipped by 5 bases and J by 2 bases, with 19 bases between them. Germline lookup yields CDR1 SGHTA and CDR2 FQGNSA. CDR3 nucleotide sequence: TGTGCCAGCAGCCCACAGGGACCTCAAAACACCTACGAGCAGTACTTC. Translating it yields CASSPQGPQNTYEQYF.

The chain has TRBV7-2 and TRBJ2-7, with TRBD2 matching over 12 bases. The CDR3 spans 17 residues. CDR1 and CDR2 from the germline V gene are SGHTA and FQGNSA. Germline trimming cut 1 base from V and 3 bases from J; bases unmatched to any gene: 7. The CDR3 here is CASSLDSGTSGFYEQYF. The CDR3, as DNA: TGTGCCAGCAGCTTAGACTCCGGGACTAGCGGGTTCTACGAGCAGTACTTC.

This chain joins TRBV28 and TRBJ2-2; a possible D gene is TRBD1 (6 bases). This CDR3 has 15 amino acids. The ends were cut back, 3 bases at V and 7 bases at J, with 15 bases in the middle. The germline V gene encodes CDR1 MDHEN and CDR2 SYDVKM. Here the CDR3 DNA reads TGTGCCAGCAGTTTCCCGAACAGGGCAATCGGGGAGCTGTTTTTT. Translating gives CASSFPNRAIGELFF.

The CDR3 spells CASSWPTANTGELFF. The CDR3 DNA follows: TGCGCCAGCAGCTGGCCGACAGCGAACACCGGGGAGCTGTTTTTT. This chain connects TRBV5-1 to TRBJ2-2, with D tentatively TRBD1 (5 bases). V shed 3 bases and J shed 0 bases, with 9 bases lying between them. Germline-derived CDR1 and CDR2 are SGHRS and YFSETQ. The CDR3 length is 15 residues.

This clone was seen just once. The CDR3 here is CASSEKSGKETQYF. The CDR3 coding sequence is TGTGCCAGCAGCGAAAAATCAGGGAAAGAGACCCAGTACTTC. The chain is built from TRBV5-4 and TRBJ2-5, with D possibly being TRBD1 (5 bases). The V gene lost 4 bases and the J gene lost 3 bases, with 13 bases spanning the gap. This CDR3 comprises 14 residues. Germline V CDR1 and CDR2: SGHNT, YYREEE (reference sequence).

This chain joins TRBV7-9 and TRBJ2-6, with D possibly TRBD1 on 6 matching bases. V was trimmed by 3 bases and J by 4 bases, leaving 16 bases between them. Germline V gene sequence: CDR1 SEHNR, CDR2 FQNEAQ (reference sequence). The CDR3 has 17 amino acids. The CDR3 sequence: CASSFRGGRRGANVLTF. CDR3 DNA: TGTGCCAGCAGCTTTAGAGGGGGTCGGCGAGGGGCCAACGTCCTGACTTTC. The full variable domain, its missing parts supplied by reference TRBV7-9 and TRBJ2-6, is DTGVSQNPRHKITKRGQNVTFRCDPISEHNRLYWYRQTLGQGPEFLTYFQNEAQLEKSRLLSDRFSAERPKGSFSTLEIQRTEQGDSAMYLCASSFRGGRRGANVLTFGAGSRLTVL.

The chain links TRBV29-1 to TRBJ2-5, with D possibly TRBD2 on 7 matching bases. Trimming shortened V by 1 base and J by 3 bases, and 15 bases separated the two germline ends. The CDR3 has 15 residues. CDR1 is SQVTM, CDR2 ANQGSEA, per germline. In DNA, the CDR3 is TGCAGCGTTGAAGTCGGGGGGCGGAGCAAAGAGACCCAGTACTTC. Protein sequence: CSVEVGGRSKETQYF. The full variable domain, its missing parts supplied by reference TRBV29-1 and TRBJ2-5, is SAVISQKPSRDICQRGTSLTIQCQVDSQVTMMFWYRQQPGQSLTLIATANQGSEATYESGFVIDKFPISRPNLTFSTLTVSNMSPEDSSIYLCSVEVGGRSKETQYFGPGTRLLVL.

The V gene is TRBV5-1, the J gene TRBJ1-1; unclear D gene. This CDR3 is 14 amino acids long. CDR1 is SGHRS and CDR2 is YFSETQ in the germline V gene. Trimming shortened V by 0 bases and J by 0 bases, and 6 bases separated the two germline ends. CDR3 nucleotide sequence: TGCGCCAGCAGCTTGGATCGGGTGAACACTGAAGCTTTCTTT. Translation gives CASSLDRVNTEAFF. The whole variable domain, remainder taken from reference TRBV5-1 and TRBJ1-1, is KAGVTQTPRYLIKTRGQQVTLSCSPISGHRSVSWYQQTPGQGLQFLFEYFSETQRNKGNFPGRFSGRQFSNSRSEMNVSTLELGDSALYLCASSLDRVNTEAFFGQGTRLTVV.

The V and J genes are TRBV11-2 and TRBJ1-1; TRBD1 aligns across 7 bases. The V segment lost 6 bases and the J segment 0 bases; nucleotides outside the gene matches: 4. Germline V lookup: CDR1 SGHAT, CDR2 FQNNGV. The length of the CDR3 is 14 residues. The CDR3 loop reads CASSGTVMNTEAFF. The CDR3 coding sequence is TGTGCCAGCAGTGGGACAGTCATGAACACTGAAGCTTTCTTT.

The chain combines TRBV4-1 with TRBJ1-2; D gene unclear. The CDR3 length is 16 residues. The germline V and J ends were trimmed by 5 bases and 8 bases, with 24 bases remaining between them. Per germline, CDR1 MGHRA and CDR2 YSYEKL. CDR3 loop: CASSAPFDTTFRGYTF. In DNA form, the CDR3 reads TGCGCCAGCAGCGCGCCCTTCGACACCACCTTCCGCGGCTACACCTTC.

This chain links TRBV2 with TRBJ2-7; the match to TRBD1 covers 9 bases. Per germline, CDR1 SNHLY and CDR2 FYNNEI. The CDR3 is made up of 14 amino acids. V shed 5 bases and J 6 bases; nucleotides not matched to a gene: 8. CDR3 amino acids: CASSSRTGVLEQYF. DNA for the CDR3: TGTGCCAGCAGTTCCAGGACAGGGGTCCTCGAGCAGTACTTC.

The chain has TRBV29-1 and TRBJ1-1; D uncertain. In germline, CDR1 is SQVTM, CDR2 ANQGSEA. Trimming removed 7 bases at V and 1 base at J, with 10 bases between. This CDR3 contains 12 residues. The CDR3 sequence: CSGEAGNTEAFF. The DNA of the CDR3 is TGCAGCGGCGAGGCCGGGAACACTGAAGCTTTCTTT.

The chain links TRBV5-1 to TRBJ2-5; 10 nucleotides line up with TRBD2. With 3 bases clipped from V and 2 bases from J, the junction kept 7 bases outside the gene matches. The CDR3 contains 16 residues. Germline loops: CDR1 SGHRS, CDR2 YFSETQ. CDR3 amino acids: CASSSLGLAEQETQYF. CDR3 in DNA: TGCGCCAGCAGCTCTTTAGGACTAGCGGAACAAGAGACCCAGTACTTC.

The chain is built from TRBV2 and TRBJ1-5, with D perhaps TRBD1 (6 bases). The CDR3 has 13 amino acids. The germline V gene encodes CDR1 SNHLY and CDR2 FYNNEI. V was shortened by 4 bases and J by 8 bases, with 12 bases between the two germline ends. The CDR3 region is CASSGTAKEPQHF. DNA of the CDR3: TGTGCCAGCAGTGGGACAGCTAAAGAGCCCCAGCATTTT.

The CDR3 region is CASSFATGSSGNTIYF. The CDR3 DNA reads as TGCGCCAGCAGCTTTGCTACAGGGAGCTCTGGAAACACCATATATTTT. This rearrangement joins TRBV5-1 to TRBJ1-3, with D possibly matching TRBD1 (6 bases). CDR3 length: 16 amino acids. V lost 2 bases and J 0 bases, leaving 12 bases between the germline ends. Per germline, CDR1 SGHRS and CDR2 YFSETQ.

The V gene is TRBV19, the J gene TRBJ2-6; a possible D gene is TRBD1 (5 bases). The CDR3 runs to 14 residues. Germline V gene lookup returns CDR1 LNHDA and CDR2 SQIVND (reference sequence). Trimming left V 6 bases short and J 1 base short, with 7 bases between. This CDR3 reads CASRRGSGANVLTF. CDR3 nucleotide sequence: TGTGCCAGTAGAAGGGGTTCTGGGGCCAACGTCCTGACTTTC.

The chain is built from TRBV6-5 and TRBJ2-3; 8 bases are shared with TRBD2. After removal of 6 bases from V and 1 base from J, the junction contained 6 bases not matched to a gene. Germline V lookup: CDR1 MNHEY, CDR2 SVGAGI. This CDR3 region has 15 residues. CDR3 residues: CASRPTTSGTDTQYF. The CDR3 DNA reads as TGTGCCAGCAGACCGACGACTAGCGGCACAGATACGCAGTATTTT.

The chain is built from TRBV5-4 and TRBJ2-1, with D perhaps matching TRBD2 (6 bases). Germline CDR1 reads SGHNT; CDR2 reads YYREEE (reference sequence). Trimming took 4 bases from V and 8 from J, leaving 7 bases between them. The CDR3 covers 11 residues. In nucleotides, the CDR3 is TGTGCCAGCAGCCGGGACTATGAGCAGTTCTTC. It encodes CASSRDYEQFF.

This chain uses TRBV6-5 with TRBJ2-5; the match to TRBD1 covers 7 bases. CDR3 size: 16 residues. The V gene's germline CDR1 is MNHEY and CDR2 SVGAGI. V gave up 1 base and J gave up 2 bases; unmatched junction bases: 7. The CDR3 is CASSYFSGTVQETQYF. The CDR3 DNA follows: TGTGCCAGCAGTTACTTTTCGGGGACAGTTCAAGAGACCCAGTACTTC.

The chain carries TRBV28 and TRBJ2-2; TRBD2 matches 9 bases. The germline V gene has CDR1 MDHEN and CDR2 SYDVKM. V lost 6 bases, J lost 7 bases, and 9 bases stayed unmatched. This CDR3 is built from 15 residues. The CDR3 loop reads CASSSWSGGNGELFF. The CDR3 region has the DNA TGTGCCAGCAGCTCATGGAGCGGGGGGAACGGGGAGCTGTTTTTT.

The chain links TRBV28 to TRBJ2-5; possible D gene TRBD2, 6 bases. The CDR3 spans 17 residues. V dropped 2 bases and J dropped 3 bases, with 19 bases sitting between them. Germline V CDR1 and CDR2: MDHEN, SYDVKM. CDR3 amino acids: CASSLPPAGTKKETQYF. The DNA for the CDR3 is TGTGCCAGCAGTTTACCTCCGGCGGGAACAAAAAAAGAGACCCAGTACTTC. Full variable domain (outside the CDR3, taken from reference TRBV28 and TRBJ2-5): DVKVTQSSRYLVKRTGEKVFLECVQDMDHENMFWYRQDPGLGLRLIYFSYDVKMKEKGDIPEGYSVSREKKERFSLILESASTNQTSMYLCASSLPPAGTKKETQYFGPGTRLLVL.

The V and J genes are TRBV19 and TRBJ1-1; no reliable D call. Deletions cut 4 bases from V and 1 base from J, with 10 bases between. Germline V gene sequence: CDR1 LNHDA, CDR2 SQIVND (reference sequence). The length of the CDR3 is 14 residues. The CDR3 region has the DNA TGTGCCAGTAGTAGAGGCCCTGGGAACACTGAAGCTTTCTTT. Translated, it gives CASSRGPGNTEAFF.